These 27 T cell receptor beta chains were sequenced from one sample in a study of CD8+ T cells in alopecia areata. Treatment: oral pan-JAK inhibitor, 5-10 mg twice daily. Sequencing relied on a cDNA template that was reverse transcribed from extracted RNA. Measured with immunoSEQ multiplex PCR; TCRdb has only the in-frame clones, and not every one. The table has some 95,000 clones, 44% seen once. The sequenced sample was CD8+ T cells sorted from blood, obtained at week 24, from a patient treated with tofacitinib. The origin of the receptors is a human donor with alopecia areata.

In nucleotides, the CDR3 is TGTGCCAGCAGCCCTAGCGGGAGTCGCAATGAGCAGTTCTTC. It is translated as CASSPSGSRNEQFF. The chain employs TRBV13 and TRBJ2-1; 10 bases align to TRBD2. With 5 bases clipped from V and 6 bases from J, the junction kept 4 bases outside the gene matches. This CDR3 is built from 14 residues. The germline CDR1 and CDR2 sequences are PRHDT and FYEKMQ (reference sequence).

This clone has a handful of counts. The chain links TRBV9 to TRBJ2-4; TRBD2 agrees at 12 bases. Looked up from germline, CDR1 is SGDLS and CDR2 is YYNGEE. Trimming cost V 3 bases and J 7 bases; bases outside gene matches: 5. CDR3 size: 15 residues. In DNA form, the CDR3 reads TGTGCCAGCAGCGGAGGGACTAGCGGGTTGAACATTCAGTACTTC. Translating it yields CASSGGTSGLNIQYF.

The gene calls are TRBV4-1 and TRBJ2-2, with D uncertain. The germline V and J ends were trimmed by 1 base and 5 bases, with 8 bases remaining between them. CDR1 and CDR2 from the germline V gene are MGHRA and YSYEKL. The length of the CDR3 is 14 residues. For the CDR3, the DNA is TGCGCCAGCAGCCAAGTGGGGTTAACCGGGGAGCTGTTTTTT. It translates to CASSQVGLTGELFF.

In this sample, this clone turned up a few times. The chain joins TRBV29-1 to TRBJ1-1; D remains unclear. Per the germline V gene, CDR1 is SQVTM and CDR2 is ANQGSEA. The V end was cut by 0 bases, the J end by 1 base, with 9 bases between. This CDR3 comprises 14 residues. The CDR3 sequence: CSVEESGWNTEAFF. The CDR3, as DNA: TGCAGCGTTGAAGAGTCGGGGTGGAACACTGAAGCTTTCTTT.

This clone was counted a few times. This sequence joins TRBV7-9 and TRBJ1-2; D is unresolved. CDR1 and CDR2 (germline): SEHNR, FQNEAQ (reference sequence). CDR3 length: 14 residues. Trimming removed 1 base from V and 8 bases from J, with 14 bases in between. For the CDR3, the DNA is TGTGCCAGCAGCTTAGGAAGGTGGGATTCGGGCTACACCTTC. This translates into CASSLGRWDSGYTF.

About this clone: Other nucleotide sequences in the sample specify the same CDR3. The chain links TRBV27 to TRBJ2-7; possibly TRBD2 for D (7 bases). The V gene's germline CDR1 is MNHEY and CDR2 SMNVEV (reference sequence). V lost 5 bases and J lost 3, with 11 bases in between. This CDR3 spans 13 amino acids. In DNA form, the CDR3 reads TGTGCCAGCAGTCTAAGGGGGGGCTACGAGCAGTACTTC. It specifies CASSLRGGYEQYF.

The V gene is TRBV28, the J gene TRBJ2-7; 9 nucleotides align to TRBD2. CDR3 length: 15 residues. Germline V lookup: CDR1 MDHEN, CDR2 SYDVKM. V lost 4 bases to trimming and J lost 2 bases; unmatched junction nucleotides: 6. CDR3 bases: TGTGCCAGCAGTTCGCGACTAGCGGAGACCTACGAGCAGTACTTC. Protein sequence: CASSSRLAETYEQYF.

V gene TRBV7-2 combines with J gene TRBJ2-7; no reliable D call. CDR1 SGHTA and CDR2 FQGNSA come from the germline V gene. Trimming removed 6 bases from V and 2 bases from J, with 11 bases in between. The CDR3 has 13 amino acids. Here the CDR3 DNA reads TGTGCCAGCAGTCCCCGCCAAGCCTACGAGCAGTACTTC. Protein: CASSPRQAYEQYF.

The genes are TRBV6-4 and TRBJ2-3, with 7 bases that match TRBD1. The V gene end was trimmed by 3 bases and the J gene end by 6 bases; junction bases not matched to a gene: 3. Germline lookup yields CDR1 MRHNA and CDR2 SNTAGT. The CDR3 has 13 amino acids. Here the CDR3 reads CASSEGGQDTQYF. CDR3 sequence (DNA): TGTGCCAGCAGTGAAGGGGGACAGGATACGCAGTATTTT.

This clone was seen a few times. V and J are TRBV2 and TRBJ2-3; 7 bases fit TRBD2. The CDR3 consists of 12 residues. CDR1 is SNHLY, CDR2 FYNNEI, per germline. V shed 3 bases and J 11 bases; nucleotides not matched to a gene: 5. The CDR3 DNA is TGTGCCAGCAGTGATCCGGGGGGAGAGCAGTATTTT. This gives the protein CASSDPGGEQYF.

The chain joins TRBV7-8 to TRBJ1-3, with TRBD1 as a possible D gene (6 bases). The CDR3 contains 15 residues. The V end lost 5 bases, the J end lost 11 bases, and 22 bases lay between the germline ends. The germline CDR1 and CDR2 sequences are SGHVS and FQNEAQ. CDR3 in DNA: TGTGCCAGCAGCGCAGAAGGACAGAATCGTATCGCCATATATTTT. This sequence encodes CASSAEGQNRIAIYF.

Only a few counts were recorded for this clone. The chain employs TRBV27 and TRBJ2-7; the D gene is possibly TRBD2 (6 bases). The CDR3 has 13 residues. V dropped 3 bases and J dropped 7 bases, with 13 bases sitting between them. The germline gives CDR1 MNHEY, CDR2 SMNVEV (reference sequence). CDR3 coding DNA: TGTGCCAGCAGTTTCGGGGGTACAAGGGAGCAGTACTTC. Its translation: CASSFGGTREQYF.

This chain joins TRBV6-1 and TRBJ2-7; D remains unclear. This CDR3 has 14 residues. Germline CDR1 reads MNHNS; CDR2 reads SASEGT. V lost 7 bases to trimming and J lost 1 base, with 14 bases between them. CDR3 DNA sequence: TGTGCCAGCACTCCCCGGAAGGCATCCTACGAGCAGTACTTC. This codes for CASTPRKASYEQYF.

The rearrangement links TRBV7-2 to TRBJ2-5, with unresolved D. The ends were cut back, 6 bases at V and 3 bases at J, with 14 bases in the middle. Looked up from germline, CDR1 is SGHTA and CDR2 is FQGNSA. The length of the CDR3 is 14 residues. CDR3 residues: CASSIPGSKETQYF. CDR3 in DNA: TGTGCCAGCAGTATACCGGGTTCAAAAGAGACCCAGTACTTC.

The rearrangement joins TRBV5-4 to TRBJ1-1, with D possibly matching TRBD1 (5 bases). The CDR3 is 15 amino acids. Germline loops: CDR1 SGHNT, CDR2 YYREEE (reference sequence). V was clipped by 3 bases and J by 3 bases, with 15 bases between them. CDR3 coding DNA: TGTGCCAGCAGCTCTTACTCCAGGGAGTACACTGAAGCTTTCTTT. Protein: CASSSYSREYTEAFF.

This CDR3 reads CASSVLGKTQYF. DNA for the CDR3: TGTGCCAGCAGCGTACTCGGCAAGACCCAGTACTTC. The gene calls are TRBV9 and TRBJ2-5; no reliable D call. The germline gives CDR1 SGDLS, CDR2 YYNGEE. The CDR3 runs 12 residues. Deletions cut 1 base from V and 6 bases from J, with 7 bases between.

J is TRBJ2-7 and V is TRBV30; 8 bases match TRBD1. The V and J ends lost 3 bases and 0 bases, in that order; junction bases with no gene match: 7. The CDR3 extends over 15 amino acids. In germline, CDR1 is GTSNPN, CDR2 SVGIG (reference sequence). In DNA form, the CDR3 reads TGTGCCTGGAGGAGGCGACAGGGGCTCTCCTACGAGCAGTACTTC. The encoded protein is CAWRRRQGLSYEQYF.

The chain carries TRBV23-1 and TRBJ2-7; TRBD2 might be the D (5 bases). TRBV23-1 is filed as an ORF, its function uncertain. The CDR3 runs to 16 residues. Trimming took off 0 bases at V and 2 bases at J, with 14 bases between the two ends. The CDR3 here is CASSQSSPWRAYEQYF. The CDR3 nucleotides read TGCGCCAGCAGTCAATCATCGCCCTGGCGGGCCTACGAGCAGTACTTC.

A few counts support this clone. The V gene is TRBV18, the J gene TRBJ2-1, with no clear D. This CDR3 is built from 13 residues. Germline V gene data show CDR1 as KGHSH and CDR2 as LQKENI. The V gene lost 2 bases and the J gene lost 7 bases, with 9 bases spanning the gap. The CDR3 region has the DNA TGTGCCAGCTCACCAGGCGGCCTTAATGAGCAGTTCTTC. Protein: CASSPGGLNEQFF. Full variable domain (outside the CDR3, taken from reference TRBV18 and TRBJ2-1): NAGVMQNPRHLVRRRGQEARLRCSPMKGHSHVYWYRQLPEEGLKFMVYLQKENIIDESGMPKERFSAEFPKEGPSILRIQQVVRGDSAAYFCASSPGGLNEQFFGPGTRLTVL.

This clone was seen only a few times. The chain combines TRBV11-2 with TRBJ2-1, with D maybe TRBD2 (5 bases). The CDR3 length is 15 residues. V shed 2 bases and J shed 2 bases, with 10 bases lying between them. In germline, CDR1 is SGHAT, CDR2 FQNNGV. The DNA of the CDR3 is TGTGCCAGCAGCTTATTCCTAGCAACCTACAATGAGCAGTTCTTC. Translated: CASSLFLATYNEQFF.

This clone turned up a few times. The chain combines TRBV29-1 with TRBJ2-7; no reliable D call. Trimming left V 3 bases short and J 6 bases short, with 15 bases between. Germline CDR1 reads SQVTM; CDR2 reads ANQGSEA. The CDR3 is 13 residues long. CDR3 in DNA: TGCAGCGTTGACCCCCTTGGGGATGGCGAGCAGTACTTC. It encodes CSVDPLGDGEQYF.

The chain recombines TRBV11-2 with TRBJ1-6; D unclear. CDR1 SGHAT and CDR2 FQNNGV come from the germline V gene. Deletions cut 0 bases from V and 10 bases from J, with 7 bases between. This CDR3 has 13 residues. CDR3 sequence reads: CASSLEYGSPLHF. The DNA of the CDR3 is TGTGCCAGCAGCTTAGAATACGGATCACCCCTCCACTTT. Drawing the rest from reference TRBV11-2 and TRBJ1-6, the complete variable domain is EAGVAQSPRYKIIEKRQSVAFWCNPISGHATLYWYQQILGQGPKLLIQFQNNGVVDDSQLPKDRFSAERLKGVDSTLKIQPAKLEDSAVYLCASSLEYGSPLHFGNGTRLTVT.

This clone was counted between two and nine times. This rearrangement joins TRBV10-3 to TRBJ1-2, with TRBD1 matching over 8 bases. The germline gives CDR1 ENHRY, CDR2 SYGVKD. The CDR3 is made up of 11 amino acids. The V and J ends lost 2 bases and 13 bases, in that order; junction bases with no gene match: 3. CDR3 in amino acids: CAISEQGAGTF. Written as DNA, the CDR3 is TGTGCCATCAGTGAGCAGGGGGCCGGCACCTTC.

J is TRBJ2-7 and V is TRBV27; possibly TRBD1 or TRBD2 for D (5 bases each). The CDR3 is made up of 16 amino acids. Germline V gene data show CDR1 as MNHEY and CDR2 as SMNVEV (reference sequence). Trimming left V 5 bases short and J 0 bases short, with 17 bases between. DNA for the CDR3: TGTGCCAGCAGTCTAACCGGGACCTCTAGCTCCTACGAGCAGTACTTC. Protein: CASSLTGTSSSYEQYF.

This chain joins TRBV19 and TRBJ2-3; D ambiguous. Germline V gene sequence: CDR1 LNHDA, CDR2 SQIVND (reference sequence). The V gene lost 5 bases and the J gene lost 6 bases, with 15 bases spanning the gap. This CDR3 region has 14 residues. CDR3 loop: CASSSRADRDTQYF. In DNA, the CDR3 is TGTGCCAGTAGTTCCCGGGCCGACCGGGATACGCAGTATTTT.

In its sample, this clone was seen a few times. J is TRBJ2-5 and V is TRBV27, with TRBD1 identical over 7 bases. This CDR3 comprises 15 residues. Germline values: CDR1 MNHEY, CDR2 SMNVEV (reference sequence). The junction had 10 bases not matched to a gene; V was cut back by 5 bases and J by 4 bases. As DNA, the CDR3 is TGTGCCAGCAGTGCAGGACAGGCAGTAGGAGAGACCCAGTACTTC. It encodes CASSAGQAVGETQYF.

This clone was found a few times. The CDR3 region is CSTGQSNTGELFF. DNA for the CDR3: TGCAGCACGGGACAGAGCAACACCGGGGAGCTGTTTTTT. The chain uses TRBV29-1 and TRBJ2-2; 7 positions match TRBD1. V shed 8 bases and J 2 bases; nucleotides not matched to a gene: 5. Germline assignment: CDR1 SQVTM and CDR2 ANQGSEA. CDR3 length: 13 amino acids.